The clone carrying this T cell receptor beta chain was detected once. Its antigen remains unknown. This record comes from a study of T cell responses to AZD1222 COVID-19 vaccine. Trimming took 1 base from V and 3 from J; bases not matched to a gene: 4. The length of the CDR3 is 15 residues. Germline-derived CDR1 and CDR2 are MNHNS and SASEGT. Only in-frame clones appear in the TCRdb table, and some are missing; sequencing was by immunoSEQ multiplex PCR. The sample includes 100,000 or so clones, about 85% of them seen just once. Whole-study findings and limits: Seropositive status at baseline applied to only six AZD1222 recipients. Breadth and depth of Spike-specific TCRs rose after two AZD1222 doses. Clonal diversity may have been underestimated, and the donors were mostly white British, with more females than males.

The chain combines TRBV6-1 with TRBJ2-3, with 7 bases lining up with TRBD1. The material sequenced was peripheral blood, taken on day 0 of AZD1222 vaccination. This clonotype originated in an adult in good health. The CDR3 DNA follows: TGTGCCAGCAGTGAAGACAGGGGTGGGACAGATACGCAGTATTTT. Its protein is CASSEDRGGTDTQYF.